The 32 T cell receptor beta chains in this list originate from one sample, sequenced in a study of T cells in localized non-small cell lung cancer. Assay: immunoSEQ multiplex PCR; the TCRdb copy retains only in-frame clones and omits some. The sample yields approximately 24,000 clones, 75% to 90% seen once. Here the sequenced sample was peripheral blood, taken before any cancer treatment. All receptors come from a man between 40 and 75 years old with stage I squamous cell lung carcinoma.

Notes on this clone: The junction and the germline gene differ at one end; a read error may be behind it. Distinct nucleotide sequences in the sample also encode this CDR3. The chain joins TRBV2 to TRBJ1-2, with TRBD1 matching 9 bases. The germline CDR1 and CDR2 sequences are SNHLY and FYNNEI. This CDR3 has 14 residues. In nucleotides, the CDR3 is TGCGCCAGCAGCGAGCAGGGACAGGGCCATGGCTACACCTTC. Its translation: CASSEQGQGHGYTF.

This sequence joins TRBV18 and TRBJ2-2, with TRBD1 as a possible D gene (6 bases). The V gene lost 1 base and the J gene lost 3 bases, with 6 bases spanning the gap. CDR1 KGHSH and CDR2 LQKENI come from the germline V gene. This CDR3 is built from 14 residues. CDR3 sequence (DNA): TGTGCCAGCTCACCACAGGGGGACACCGGGGAGCTGTTTTTT. Its protein product is CASSPQGDTGELFF.

On this clone: The junction shows a germline mismatch at one end, possibly a read error. The genes are TRBV15 and TRBJ1-2; D might be TRBD1 (6 bases). The CDR3 has 16 amino acids. The germline CDR1 and CDR2 sequences are LNHNV and YYDKDF (reference sequence). The CDR3, as DNA: TGTGCCACCATCAGACAGGAGCCCTCTGGTTCTGGGGGCTACACCTTC. Translated: CATIRQEPSGSGGYTF.

This clone was recorded once. The V gene is TRBV9, the J gene TRBJ2-3; D is possibly TRBD1 or TRBD2 (5 bases each). V was shortened by 3 bases and J by 6 bases, with 17 bases between the two germline ends. This CDR3 spans 15 amino acids. CDR1 is SGDLS, CDR2 YYNGEE, per germline. This CDR3 is CASSATGTADDTQYF. CDR3 in DNA: TGTGCCAGCAGCGCTACCGGGACGGCTGACGATACGCAGTATTTT.

The chain recombines TRBV19 with TRBJ2-3; D is possibly TRBD1 (6 bases). Per germline, CDR1 LNHDA and CDR2 SQIVND (reference sequence). Trimming cost V 3 bases and J 1 base, with 14 bases left between them. The CDR3 covers 16 residues. The CDR3 is CASSMWGLPGTDTQYF. DNA of the CDR3: TGTGCCAGTAGTATGTGGGGGCTACCCGGCACAGATACGCAGTATTTT. Full variable domain (remainder filled in from reference TRBV19 and TRBJ2-3): DGGITQSPKYLFRKEGQNVTLSCEQNLNHDAMYWYRQDPGQGLRLIYYSQIVNDFQKGDIAEGYSVSREKKESFPLTVTSAQKNPTAFYLCASSMWGLPGTDTQYFGPGTRLTVL.

This sequence joins TRBV7-2 and TRBJ2-2; a weak D match, TRBD1 (5 bases). CDR1 and CDR2 (germline): SGHTA, FQGNSA. V gave up 4 bases and J gave up 0 bases, with 12 bases separating them. The CDR3 is made up of 16 amino acids. The CDR3 DNA reads TGTGCCAGCAGCTACGTAGGGGCGGCGAACACCGGGGAGCTGTTTTTT. Translating gives CASSYVGAANTGELFF.

This clone was observed a handful of times. J is TRBJ1-6 and V is TRBV28; no clear D gene. The CDR3 runs 13 residues. Germline lookup yields CDR1 MDHEN and CDR2 SYDVKM. V shed 5 bases and J shed 9 bases, with 11 bases lying between them. Here the CDR3 reads CASSPEPFSPLHF. CDR3 DNA sequence: TGTGCCAGCAGTCCCGAGCCCTTTTCACCCCTCCACTTT.

The J gene is TRBJ1-1, the V gene TRBV7-7, with D maybe TRBD1 (6 bases). The V end lost 7 bases, the J end lost 1 base, and 19 bases lay between the germline ends. The length of the CDR3 is 16 residues. Per the germline V gene, CDR1 is SSHAT and CDR2 is FNYEAQ (reference sequence). This chain's CDR3 is CASTLKGGQPNTEAFF. For the CDR3, the DNA is TGTGCCAGCACCCTAAAAGGTGGACAGCCGAACACTGAAGCTTTCTTT.

The chain couples TRBV7-9 to TRBJ2-7; a possible D gene is TRBD2 (5 bases). V shed 1 base and J shed 6 bases, with 13 bases lying between them. The CDR3 consists of 14 residues. Germline V gene sequence: CDR1 SEHNR, CDR2 FQNEAQ (reference sequence). The chain's CDR3 is CASSLVSGVAEQYF. Written as DNA, the CDR3 is TGTGCCAGCAGCTTAGTCTCCGGGGTGGCCGAGCAGTACTTC.

The rearrangement joins TRBV28 to TRBJ2-1; the D gene is possibly TRBD2 (7 bases). CDR1 and CDR2 (germline): MDHEN, SYDVKM. V was shortened by 7 bases and J by 8 bases, with 18 bases between the two germline ends. The CDR3 length is 14 residues. CDR3 amino acids: CASNIGGDVDEQFF. The CDR3 nucleotides are TGTGCCAGCAACATAGGGGGGGATGTTGATGAGCAGTTCTTC.

V gene TRBV2 combines with J gene TRBJ1-6; 8 nucleotides agree with TRBD1. CDR1 and CDR2 from the germline V gene are SNHLY and FYNNEI. CDR3 length: 16 residues. With 5 bases clipped from V and 8 bases from J, the junction kept 11 bases outside the gene matches. CDR3 sequence: CASSPTGGEADSPLHF. The CDR3 DNA sequence: TGTGCCAGCAGTCCAACAGGGGGGGAAGCTGATTCACCCCTCCACTTT.

Concerning this clone itself: The junction departs from the called germline gene at one end, perhaps through a read error. This chain links TRBV6-1 with TRBJ1-2, with D possibly matching TRBD1 (5 bases). Looked up from germline, CDR1 is MNHNS and CDR2 is SASEGT. This CDR3 has 14 residues. CDR3 coding DNA: TGTGCCAGCACTGAAGGACGGGACCGCTGGGGCTACACCTTC. Its translation: CASTEGRDRWGYTF.

The rearrangement links TRBV2 to TRBJ2-5; the match to TRBD1 covers 9 bases. This CDR3 spans 13 amino acids. CDR1 and CDR2 (germline): SNHLY, FYNNEI. After removal of 3 bases from V and 8 bases from J, the junction contained 4 bases not matched to a gene. This CDR3 is CASSEGTGFTQYF. In DNA, the CDR3 is TGTGCCAGCAGTGAGGGGACAGGGTTCACCCAGTACTTC. Complete variable domain (other parts from reference TRBV2 and TRBJ2-5): EPEVTQTPSHQVTQMGQEVILRCVPISNHLYFYWYRQILGQKVEFLVSFYNNEISEKSEIFDDQFSVERPDGSNFTLKIRSTKLEDSAMYFCASSEGTGFTQYFGPGTRLLVL.

The chain is built from TRBV6-6 and TRBJ1-4; no definite D call. Germline CDR1 reads MNHNY; CDR2 reads SVGAGI (reference sequence). This CDR3 has 12 amino acids. Trimming shortened V by 0 bases and J by 8 bases, and 4 bases separated the two germline ends. CDR3 residues: CASSYSTEKLFF. CDR3 DNA: TGTGCCAGCAGTTACTCGACCGAAAAACTGTTTTTT.

This clone is a singleton in its sample. J is TRBJ2-3 and V is TRBV7-9; D is perhaps TRBD1 (5 bases). Germline loops: CDR1 SEHNR, CDR2 FQNEAQ (reference sequence). The CDR3 has 16 residues. V lost 3 bases and J 6 bases, leaving 19 bases between the germline ends. DNA of the CDR3: TGTGCCAGCAGCTTTAGTTTAAGGGGTCCTGGTGATACGCAGTATTTT. Translation: CASSFSLRGPGDTQYF.

This clone was seen a single time. The V call is TRBV2, the J call TRBJ1-6, with D unclear. V shed 0 bases and J shed 9 bases, with 6 bases lying between them. CDR1 is SNHLY, CDR2 FYNNEI, per germline. This CDR3 has 13 amino acids. CDR3 nucleotides: TGTGCCAGCAGTGAAGCGTTAGGTTCACCCCTCCACTTT. Its translation is CASSEALGSPLHF. The full variable domain, in which reference TRBV2 and TRBJ1-6 provide the parts outside the CDR3, is EPEVTQTPSHQVTQMGQEVILRCVPISNHLYFYWYRQILGQKVEFLVSFYNNEISEKSEIFDDQFSVERPDGSNFTLKIRSTKLEDSAMYFCASSEALGSPLHFGNGTRLTVT.

There are a few counts of this clone. The CDR3 loop is CAWLKGRSGNTIYF. The CDR3 bases are TGTGCCTGGTTGAAGGGCAGGAGTGGAAACACCATATATTTT. The gene calls are TRBV30 and TRBJ1-3, with unresolved D. The germline CDR1 and CDR2 sequences are GTSNPN and SVGIG (reference sequence). The length of the CDR3 is 14 residues. Trimming stripped 5 bases from V and 3 bases from J, with 14 bases between.

The chain employs TRBV5-6 and TRBJ1-4; 7 bases match TRBD1. Trimming removed 2 bases from V and 3 bases from J; junction bases left unmatched: 4. CDR1 is SGHDT and CDR2 is YYEEEE in the germline V gene. The CDR3 has 15 amino acids. CDR3 coding DNA: TGTGCCAGCAGCTTCCAGGGGACAGCTAATGAAAAACTGTTTTTT. Protein: CASSFQGTANEKLFF. Drawing the rest from reference TRBV5-6 and TRBJ1-4, the complete variable domain is DAGVTQSPTHLIKTRGQQVTLRCSPKSGHDTVSWYQQALGQGPQFIFQYYEEEERQRGNFPDRFSGHQFPNYSSELNVNALLLGDSALYLCASSFQGTANEKLFFGSGTQLSVL.

This CDR3 is CAWSQENNSPLHF. The DNA for the CDR3 is TGTGCCTGGAGCCAGGAAAATAATTCACCCCTCCACTTT. J is TRBJ1-6 and V is TRBV30; D is unclear. V lost 3 bases and J lost 5, with 8 bases in between. Germline values: CDR1 GTSNPN, CDR2 SVGIG (reference sequence). The CDR3 has 13 residues. The entire variable domain, with the rest obtained from reference TRBV30 and TRBJ1-6, is as follows: SQTIHQWPATLVQPVGSPLSLECTVEGTSNPNLYWYRQAAGRGLQLLFYSVGIGQISSEVPQNLSASRPQDRQFILSSKKLLLSDSGFYLCAWSQENNSPLHFGNGTRLTVT.

The J gene is TRBJ1-5, the V gene TRBV19, with D unclear. The germline gives CDR1 LNHDA, CDR2 SQIVND (reference sequence). V was trimmed by 5 bases and J by 0 bases, leaving 11 bases between them. The CDR3 runs to 15 residues. The CDR3 loop reads CASSWGSDSNQPQHF. In nucleotides, the CDR3 is TGTGCCAGTAGTTGGGGATCAGATAGCAATCAGCCCCAGCATTTT.

This clone qualifies as large. The CDR3: CASSKGTGATVNYGYTF. The CDR3 region has the DNA TGCGCCAGCAGCAAAGGGACAGGGGCCACCGTTAACTATGGCTACACCTTC. The V gene is TRBV4-3, the J gene TRBJ1-2; 10 bases are a match to TRBD1. The junction had 10 bases not matched to a gene; V was cut back by 5 bases and J by 1 base. This CDR3 region has 17 residues. The germline V gene has CDR1 LGHNA and CDR2 YSLEER.

The rearrangement links TRBV6-5 to TRBJ1-2; 10 bases are shared with TRBD1. The CDR3 length is 16 residues. Trimming at V came to 0 bases and at J to 4 bases, leaving 5 bases not matched to a gene. Germline V CDR1 and CDR2: MNHEY, SVGAGI. The DNA of the CDR3 is TGTGCCAGCAGTTACTCCCGGACAGGGGGATCCTATGGCTACACCTTC. Its protein product is CASSYSRTGGSYGYTF.

The rearrangement links TRBV19 to TRBJ2-7; 9 bases align to TRBD1. This CDR3 comprises 13 residues. With V trimmed by 8 bases and J by 2 bases, 4 bases remained unmatched. Germline V gene lookup returns CDR1 LNHDA and CDR2 SQIVND (reference sequence). The CDR3 reads CASEWTGAYEQYF. The DNA for the CDR3 is TGTGCCAGTGAGTGGACAGGGGCCTACGAGCAGTACTTC.

The V and J genes are TRBV7-8 and TRBJ2-3; TRBD1 matches 8 bases. Germline CDR1 is SGHVS and CDR2 is FQNEAQ. The CDR3 is made up of 15 amino acids. The V gene end was trimmed by 3 bases and the J gene end by 0 bases; junction bases not matched to a gene: 2. Written as DNA, the CDR3 is TGTGCCAGCAGCTTGACAGGGGCTAGCACAGATACGCAGTATTTT. Its translation: CASSLTGASTDTQYF.

The gene calls are TRBV6-5 and TRBJ2-7; tentative D call: TRBD2 (5 bases). Germline values: CDR1 MNHEY, CDR2 SVGAGI. The CDR3 is made up of 14 amino acids. The V and J ends lost 6 bases and 2 bases respectively, with 14 bases between them. The CDR3 DNA sequence: TGTGCCAGCAGCTTCACTAGGAACCCCTACGAGCAGTACTTC. Translating gives CASSFTRNPYEQYF.

This rearrangement joins TRBV5-1 to TRBJ2-3; 14 nucleotides align to TRBD2. CDR3 size: 18 residues. CDR1 is SGHRS, CDR2 YFSETQ, per germline. The V gene end was trimmed by 6 bases and the J gene end by 4 bases; junction bases not matched to a gene: 13. The CDR3 DNA sequence: TGCGCCAGCAAAAGAAGACTAGCGGGGGGGCGAGAGGCAGATACGCAGTATTTT. This sequence encodes CASKRRLAGGREADTQYF.

The chain links TRBV6-1 to TRBJ2-7; TRBD2 matches 10 bases. Germline lookup yields CDR1 MNHNS and CDR2 SASEGT. The V segment lost 5 bases and the J segment 8 bases; nucleotides outside the gene matches: 9. CDR3 length: 14 residues. Written as DNA, the CDR3 is TGTGCCAGCAGTTTACTAGCGGGGTATACGAAGCAGTACTTC. Translation gives CASSLLAGYTKQYF.

V usage is TRBV5-1 and J usage is TRBJ2-5; D remains ambiguous. V lost 0 bases and J 2 bases, leaving 14 bases between the germline ends. CDR1 and CDR2 (germline): SGHRS, YFSETQ. This CDR3 spans 16 amino acids. The CDR3 here is CASSLGAVTFQETQYF. In DNA form, the CDR3 reads TGCGCCAGCAGCTTGGGGGCGGTGACGTTTCAAGAGACCCAGTACTTC.

This CDR3 reads CASSNRLNTIYF. For the CDR3, the DNA is TGTGCCAGCAGTAACCGCCTAAACACCATATATTTT. The genes are TRBV2 and TRBJ1-3; D is uncertain. The V end was cut by 5 bases, the J end by 6 bases, with 8 bases between. CDR3 size: 12 residues. CDR1 SNHLY and CDR2 FYNNEI come from the germline V gene.

CDR3 region: CASRAVPWGGEAFF. Here the CDR3 DNA reads TGTGCCAGCAGAGCTGTCCCTTGGGGGGGGGAAGCTTTCTTT. This rearrangement joins TRBV2 to TRBJ1-1; possibly TRBD1 for D (5 bases). V lost 6 bases, J lost 8 bases, and 19 bases lay in between. Germline loops: CDR1 SNHLY, CDR2 FYNNEI. There are 14 residues in the CDR3. The full variable domain, in which reference TRBV2 and TRBJ1-1 provide the parts outside the CDR3, is EPEVTQTPSHQVTQMGQEVILRCVPISNHLYFYWYRQILGQKVEFLVSFYNNEISEKSEIFDDQFSVERPDGSNFTLKIRSTKLEDSAMYFCASRAVPWGGEAFFGQGTRLTVV.

The chain carries TRBV18 and TRBJ2-2, with D unresolved. From germline, CDR1 is KGHSH and CDR2 LQKENI. V was trimmed by 2 bases and J by 3 bases, leaving 7 bases between them. CDR3 size: 14 residues. Here the CDR3 DNA reads TGTGCCAGCTCACCAGGCCTATACACCGGGGAGCTGTTTTTT. Translated, it gives CASSPGLYTGELFF.

This clone turned up a few times. The CDR3 here is CASSYSISGAVGAQHF. CDR3 nucleotide sequence: TGTGCCAGCAGTTACTCGATAAGCGGGGCCGTGGGGGCCCAGCATTTT. This rearrangement joins TRBV6-5 to TRBJ1-5, with D possibly matching TRBD1 (5 bases). The V and J ends lost 0 bases and 11 bases respectively, with 20 bases between them. Germline values: CDR1 MNHEY, CDR2 SVGAGI. The CDR3 length is 16 residues.